This T cell receptor beta chain derives from a study of blood T cell repertoires in COVID-19. Data came from immunoSEQ multiplex PCR; TCRdb stores just in-frame clones and leaves some out. In the table there are a few hundred thousand clones, 80% to 90% of which are singletons. Germline V gene data show CDR1 as LNHDA and CDR2 as SQIVND (reference sequence). CDR3 size: 17 residues. The junction had 7 bases not matched to a gene; V was cut back by 1 base and J by 4 bases. Enrollees, about 18 to 95 years old, lived in about two dozen US areas. The TCR sequence derives from a man aged 18-30 years who had recovered from COVID-19. The V and J genes are TRBV19 and TRBJ2-1; 10 nucleotides match TRBD2. Sequencing input: PBMCs or T cells enriched from blood (not recorded which). CDR3 amino acids: CASSIALRLAGYNEQFF. The CDR3 coding sequence is TGTGCCAGTAGTATAGCGTTACGACTAGCGGGTTACAATGAGCAGTTCTTC.